This TCR beta chain appears in the sequencing data of a study of technical replicates of blood from a few donors. The assay was immunoSEQ multiplex PCR, and TCRdb's table has in-frame clones only and misses some. This table has around 84,000 clones, approximately 92% appearing once. Germline-derived CDR1 and CDR2 are MGHRA and YSYEKL. The CDR3 is made up of 15 amino acids. V shed 0 bases and J shed 6 bases, with 11 bases lying between them. This receptor was taken from a human donor in good health. Material for sequencing was T cells isolated from PBMCs. The gene calls are TRBV4-1 and TRBJ2-2, with D possibly being TRBD2 (5 bases). The CDR3 DNA sequence: TGCGCCAGCAGCCAAGATGGGAGTTTCCCCGGGGAGCTGTTTTTT. Protein product: CASSQDGSFPGELFF.